The 25 T cell receptor beta chains presented below share a single source sample, sequenced in a study of cytomegalovirus exposure and HLA in healthy donors. The primer mix had 60 Vbeta and 13 Jbeta primers. Only in-frame clones appear in the TCRdb table, and some are missing; sequencing was by immunoSEQ multiplex PCR. The sample includes about 160,000 clones, nearly 80% seen only once; the top ten take about 0.93%. The sequenced sample consisted of PBMCs. These receptors originate from a woman between 50 and 59 years old in good health and CMV-seropositive.

The chain couples TRBV18 to TRBJ1-2, with TRBD1 matching over 10 bases. The CDR3 consists of 13 residues. V trimming: 6 bases; J trimming: 6 bases; junction bases outside the gene matches: 4. Looked up from germline, CDR1 is KGHSH and CDR2 is LQKENI. The CDR3 reads CASSLTGGDGYTF. The CDR3 nucleotides are TGTGCCAGCTCCTTGACAGGGGGCGATGGCTACACCTTC. The full variable domain, with the rest looked up from reference TRBV18 and TRBJ1-2, is NAGVMQNPRHLVRRRGQEARLRCSPMKGHSHVYWYRQLPEEGLKFMVYLQKENIIDESGMPKERFSAEFPKEGPSILRIQQVVRGDSAAYFCASSLTGGDGYTFGSGTRLTVV.

V usage is TRBV5-6 and J usage is TRBJ2-7, with 9 bases matching TRBD2. Per germline, CDR1 SGHDT and CDR2 YYEEEE. This CDR3 comprises 13 residues. The trim removed 6 bases at V and 6 bases at J, leaving 7 bases unmatched. The CDR3 bases are TGTGCCAGCACCGCGGCGGGAGGGCTCGAGCAGTACTTC. Translation: CASTAAGGLEQYF.

The V and J genes are TRBV28 and TRBJ2-7; D possibly corresponds to TRBD1 (7 bases). Trimming took off 7 bases at V and 0 bases at J, with 28 bases between the two ends. Germline CDR1 and CDR2: MDHEN and SYDVKM. The CDR3 extends over 19 amino acids. DNA for the CDR3: TGTGCCAGCAAGACGGCGGGGACAGCCCCATCCCAGAGCTCCTACGAGCAGTACTTC. Protein sequence: CASKTAGTAPSQSSYEQYF.

The gene calls are TRBV6-4 and TRBJ1-2; 8 bases line up with TRBD1. Trimming at V came to 4 bases and at J to 6 bases, leaving 4 bases not matched to a gene. CDR1 is MRHNA and CDR2 is SNTAGT in the germline V gene. The CDR3 covers 13 residues. CDR3 sequence (DNA): TGTGCCAGCAGTGGAGGACAGGGCGATGGCTACACCTTC. The encoded protein is CASSGGQGDGYTF.

The chain is built from TRBV6-6 and TRBJ2-7, with D possibly matching TRBD2 (6 bases). There are 13 residues in the CDR3. Germline V gives CDR1 MNHNY, CDR2 SVGAGI (reference sequence). The ends were cut back, 0 bases at V and 5 bases at J, with 8 bases in the middle. The DNA of the CDR3 is TGTGCCAGCAGTTACTCCTGGACTAACGAGCAGTACTTC. Translation: CASSYSWTNEQYF.

The chain has TRBV4-1 and TRBJ2-7, with TRBD2 as a possible D gene (6 bases). The CDR3 covers 16 residues. Per germline, CDR1 MGHRA and CDR2 YSYEKL. Trimming shortened V by 1 base and J by 2 bases, and 15 bases separated the two germline ends. In DNA form, the CDR3 reads TGCGCCAGCAGCCAAGCGTTGAGCGGGCGAACCTACGAGCAGTACTTC. Translated, it gives CASSQALSGRTYEQYF.

In this sample, this clone turned up a few times. The rearrangement joins TRBV5-1 to TRBJ1-2; 7 bases agree with TRBD1. CDR3 length equals 15 residues. Germline V CDR1 and CDR2: SGHRS, YFSETQ. V shed 4 bases, J shed 2 bases, and the junction held 8 bases outside the gene matches. CDR3 nucleotides: TGCGCCAGCAGCGCCAGACAGGGCGGGAACTATGGCTACACCTTC. This encodes CASSARQGGNYGYTF. The full variable domain, completed using reference TRBV5-1 and TRBJ1-2, is KAGVTQTPRYLIKTRGQQVTLSCSPISGHRSVSWYQQTPGQGLQFLFEYFSETQRNKGNFPGRFSGRQFSNSRSEMNVSTLELGDSALYLCASSARQGGNYGYTFGSGTRLTVV.

The CDR3 nucleotides read TGTGCCTGGAGTGTAGAACCAGGGGTTCATCAGCCCCAGCATTTT. Its protein product is CAWSVEPGVHQPQHF. The chain joins TRBV30 to TRBJ1-5, with a weak D call TRBD1 (6 bases). Germline values: CDR1 GTSNPN, CDR2 SVGIG (reference sequence). CDR3 length: 15 amino acids. The V gene lost 0 bases and the J gene lost 5 bases, with 14 bases spanning the gap.

The V call is TRBV28, the J call TRBJ2-1; D ambiguous. Germline V lookup: CDR1 MDHEN, CDR2 SYDVKM. Trimming shortened V by 2 bases and J by 6 bases, and 11 bases separated the two germline ends. The CDR3 consists of 14 residues. CDR3 protein: CASSLRSRGNEQFF. In DNA, the CDR3 is TGTGCCAGCAGTTTACGATCTCGCGGCAATGAGCAGTTCTTC.

The gene calls are TRBV9 and TRBJ2-5; D possibly corresponds to TRBD2 (5 bases). Germline values: CDR1 SGDLS, CDR2 YYNGEE. The V end lost 4 bases, the J end lost 1 base, and 14 bases lay between the germline ends. CDR3 length: 15 amino acids. The CDR3 DNA reads TGTGCCAGCAGCCCCCAAGGACTGCCCCAAGAGACCCAGTACTTC. Its translation is CASSPQGLPQETQYF.

This chain joins TRBV29-1 and TRBJ2-3, with TRBD1 matching 7 bases. J lost 2 bases, V lost 3 bases, and 14 bases had no gene match. The CDR3 sequence is 17 residues long. Per the germline V gene, CDR1 is SQVTM and CDR2 is ANQGSEA. The CDR3 loop is CSVDGHARTGPTDTQYF. DNA for the CDR3: TGCAGCGTTGATGGACATGCACGGACAGGCCCCACAGATACGCAGTATTTT.

V usage is TRBV9 and J usage is TRBJ2-5; TRBD1 matches at 8 bases. The CDR3 length is 14 residues. V lost 3 bases to trimming and J lost 5 bases; unmatched junction nucleotides: 6. The germline CDR1 and CDR2 sequences are SGDLS and YYNGEE. The CDR3 region has the DNA TGTGCCAGCAGCGCACAGGGGGTTCGGGAGACCCAGTACTTC. Its translation is CASSAQGVRETQYF.

A single count supports this clone. The chain employs TRBV25-1 and TRBJ2-1; 7 bases match TRBD1. Germline V gene lookup returns CDR1 MGHDK and CDR2 SYGVNS. V shed 1 base and J 0 bases; nucleotides not matched to a gene: 0. CDR3 length equals 15 residues. The CDR3 DNA follows: TGTGCCAGCAGTGAATCAGGGGGCTCCTACAATGAGCAGTTCTTC. This sequence encodes CASSESGGSYNEQFF.

The V call is TRBV5-4, the J call TRBJ1-1, with TRBD1 as a possible D gene (5 bases). Germline CDR1 is SGHNT and CDR2 is YYREEE (reference sequence). Between the trimmed V and J ends, which lost 4 bases and 3 bases, there was a span of 13 bases. CDR3 length: 14 amino acids. DNA for the CDR3: TGTGCCAGCAGCCTTCCAGGGTTTTACACTGAAGCTTTCTTT. Translated, it gives CASSLPGFYTEAFF.

This CDR3 is CASSLRLAGLYNEQFF. CDR3 in DNA: TGTGCCAGCAGCCTCAGACTAGCGGGGCTCTACAATGAGCAGTTCTTC. The V call is TRBV7-2, the J call TRBJ2-1; 11 positions match TRBD2. Germline assignment: CDR1 SGHTA and CDR2 FQGNSA. Losses at the gene ends were 5 bases for V and 3 bases for J; bases not matched to a gene: 6. The CDR3 length is 16 residues.

This clone was seen only once. The V call is TRBV5-4, the J call TRBJ1-3; 7 bases are shared with TRBD1. Germline loops: CDR1 SGHNT, CDR2 YYREEE (reference sequence). Trimming cost V 4 bases and J 0 bases; bases outside gene matches: 4. The CDR3 is made up of 15 amino acids. The CDR3 DNA reads TGTGCCAGCAGCCGGGACAGTCGCTCTGGAAACACCATATATTTT. This gives the protein CASSRDSRSGNTIYF.

This chain joins TRBV28 and TRBJ1-3, with 9 bases lining up with TRBD1. J gave up 3 bases and V 4 bases, and 7 bases lay outside the gene matches. The CDR3 is 16 amino acids. CDR1 MDHEN and CDR2 SYDVKM come from the germline V gene. CDR3 amino acids: CASSSPGQGIGNTIYF. CDR3 bases: TGTGCCAGCAGTTCGCCGGGACAGGGAATTGGAAACACCATATATTTT.

This sequence joins TRBV10-1 and TRBJ2-6; 13 positions agree with TRBD2. The germline CDR1 and CDR2 sequences are WNHNN and SYGVQD (reference sequence). The length of the CDR3 is 21 residues. V lost 7 bases to trimming and J lost 0 bases; unmatched junction nucleotides: 15. CDR3 sequence (DNA): TGCGCCAGCACCCCAGATACTAGCGGGGGGGCCCAATACTCTGGGGCCAACGTCCTGACTTTC. Amino acids: CASTPDTSGGAQYSGANVLTF.

The genes are TRBV19 and TRBJ1-2; D is possibly TRBD1 (5 bases). Germline CDR1 LNHDA, CDR2 SQIVND (reference sequence). V was trimmed by 4 bases and J by 2 bases, leaving 14 bases between them. The CDR3 has 15 amino acids. The CDR3 is CASSKAQGLNYGYTF. The CDR3 nucleotides read TGTGCCAGTAGTAAGGCCCAGGGACTCAACTATGGCTACACCTTC. Filled out from reference TRBV19 and TRBJ1-2, the complete variable domain reads DGGITQSPKYLFRKEGQNVTLSCEQNLNHDAMYWYRQDPGQGLRLIYYSQIVNDFQKGDIAEGYSVSREKKESFPLTVTSAQKNPTAFYLCASSKAQGLNYGYTFGSGTRLTVV.

The genes are TRBV2 and TRBJ2-7, with 8 bases fitting TRBD1. This CDR3 has 15 residues. J gave up 4 bases and V 6 bases, and 11 bases lay outside the gene matches. Germline values: CDR1 SNHLY, CDR2 FYNNEI. The CDR3 sequence is CASSPGGVAIYEQYF. In nucleotides, the CDR3 is TGTGCCAGCAGCCCAGGGGGCGTCGCAATATACGAGCAGTACTTC.

The table lists this clone with a few counts. The rearrangement uses TRBV9 and TRBJ2-1; 11 bases align to TRBD1. CDR1 SGDLS and CDR2 YYNGEE come from the germline V gene. The CDR3 is 15 amino acids. The V segment lost 0 bases and the J segment 5 bases; nucleotides outside the gene matches: 1. The CDR3, as DNA: TGTGCCAGCAGCGTAGAGGGACAGGGGGACAATGAGCAGTTCTTC. Translated, it gives CASSVEGQGDNEQFF.

V usage is TRBV10-3 and J usage is TRBJ2-2, with a tentative D call TRBD1 (6 bases). The germline CDR1 and CDR2 sequences are ENHRY and SYGVKD. Deletions cut 10 bases from V and 1 base from J, with 16 bases between. The CDR3 loop spans 15 amino acids. CDR3: CATGSGDKNTGELFF. The CDR3 nucleotides read TGTGCCACTGGGAGTGGGGACAAGAACACCGGGGAGCTGTTTTTT.

The chain couples TRBV4-1 to TRBJ2-5; D ambiguous. V shed 3 bases and J shed 5 bases, with 10 bases lying between them. Germline CDR1 and CDR2: MGHRA and YSYEKL. The CDR3 is 13 residues long. CDR3 residues: CASSQAPYETQYF. The DNA for the CDR3 is TGCGCCAGCAGCCAGGCCCCTTATGAGACCCAGTACTTC.

The rearrangement joins TRBV28 to TRBJ1-6; tentatively, D is TRBD1 (5 bases). The CDR3 is made up of 14 amino acids. Germline values: CDR1 MDHEN, CDR2 SYDVKM. The V end lost 10 bases, the J end lost 11 bases, and 21 bases lay between the germline ends. DNA for the CDR3: TGTGCCACTTCTAGCCCCACCGCGGGGCCACCCCTCCACTTT. Translation gives CATSSPTAGPPLHF.

The chain carries TRBV7-8 and TRBJ2-7, with TRBD1 matching over 8 bases. Germline V gene data show CDR1 as SGHVS and CDR2 as FQNEAQ. CDR3 length equals 17 residues. J gave up 0 bases and V 5 bases, and 12 bases lay outside the gene matches. CDR3 DNA: TGTGCCAGCAGCAAACCACCCTGGGACAGGCGCTCCTACGAGCAGTACTTC. Translation: CASSKPPWDRRSYEQYF.